These T cell receptor beta chains were read from a single sample in a study of hypomethylating agent response in myelodysplastic syndrome. Profiled with immunoSEQ multiplex PCR; TCRdb holds only in-frame clones, not every one. The sample holds approximately 2,200 clones, approximately 80% seen once. Source: bone marrow, taken before or after starting hypomethylating agent treatment for myelodysplastic syndrome (not recorded which). The receptors stem from a human donor with myelodysplastic syndrome. CDR3s include the opening cysteine and the closing phenylalanine or tryptophan. A D gene is named only where the DNA matches it firmly. Clone size, where shown, is once, few, many, or a class for clones that have expanded.

D gene	CDR3 length	clone size	V gene	J gene	CDR3 protein	CDR3 DNA
TRBD1	15	NA	TRBV27	TRBJ1-6	CASSFFGDRDSPLHF	TGTGCCAGCAGTTTTTTCGGGGACAGGGACTCACCCCTCCACTTT
NA	14	NA	TRBV21-1	TRBJ2-1	CASSKEELADEQFF	TGTGCCAGCAGCAAAGAGGAACTAGCGGATGAGCAGTTCTTC
TRBD2	15	once	TRBV30	TRBJ2-1	CAWRRTSGSPREQFF	TGTGCCTGGAGACGGACTAGCGGGAGCCCCCGTGAGCAGTTCTTC
TRBD2	15	NA	TRBV7-2	TRBJ2-3	CASSFGLAGAYTQYF	TGTGCCAGCAGCTTTGGACTAGCGGGAGCTTATACGCAGTATTTT
TRBD2	16	NA	TRBV29-1	TRBJ2-7	CSVEDIGTSGRYEQYF	TGCAGCGTTGAAGATATCGGGACTAGCGGGAGGTACGAGCAGTACTTC
TRBD2	15	NA	TRBV18	TRBJ2-3	CASSPRGSGPDTQYF	TGTGCCAGCTCACCCCGGGGTAGCGGGCCAGATACGCAGTATTTT
TRBD1	16	NA	TRBV9	TRBJ2-1	CASSVVGGQGVNEQFF	TGTGCCAGCAGCGTAGTCGGGGGACAGGGGGTTAATGAGCAGTTCTTC
NA	15	NA	TRBV28	TRBJ2-4	CASRPGSGWENIQYF	TGTGCCAGCAGGCCCGGTAGCGGATGGGAAAACATTCAGTACTTC
TRBD2	14	NA	TRBV7-3	TRBJ2-1	CASSKMSGGVEQFF	TGTGCCAGCAGCAAAATGTCTGGGGGGGTTGAGCAGTTCTTC
NA	14	NA	TRBV28	TRBJ1-5	CASSSGAINQPQHF	TGTGCCAGCAGTTCCGGGGCTATCAATCAGCCCCAGCATTTT